One sample yielded the 22 T cell receptor beta chains listed below, sequenced in a study of PD-1 blockade in classical Hodgkin lymphoma. Sequencing used immunoSEQ multiplex PCR; TCRdb keeps in-frame clones, though not all of them. The sample has 6,000 to 9,500 clones; 86% are singletons. Relapse after autologous stem cell transplantation occurred in every patient, and brentuximab vedotin exposure varied. Thawed PBMCs yielded CD4+ T cells through magnetic negative selection. This material consisted of CD4+ T cells from blood, taken at baseline. These receptors were taken from a human donor with classical Hodgkin lymphoma.

This clone was detected a few times. The J gene is TRBJ2-7, the V gene TRBV6-6; 7 bases are shared with TRBD2. The CDR3 spans 16 residues. V dropped 2 bases and J dropped 4; count of bases not matched to a gene: 11. CDR1 and CDR2 (germline): MNHNY, SVGAGI (reference sequence). The chain's CDR3 is CASSYPNGRDRYEQYF. CDR3 bases: TGTGCCAGCAGTTACCCCAATGGGAGGGACCGTTACGAGCAGTACTTC.

The V gene is TRBV7-2, the J gene TRBJ2-2; D may match TRBD1 or TRBD2 (6 bases each). Per the germline V gene, CDR1 is SGHTA and CDR2 is FQGNSA. Trimming removed 1 base at V and 0 bases at J, with 12 bases between. The length of the CDR3 is 17 residues. CDR3: CASSLVGGPANTGELFF. CDR3 sequence (DNA): TGTGCCAGCAGCTTAGTAGGGGGGCCCGCGAACACCGGGGAGCTGTTTTTT. The whole variable domain, remainder taken from reference TRBV7-2 and TRBJ2-2, is GAGVSQSPSNKVTEKGKDVELRCDPISGHTALYWYRQSLGQGLEFLIYFQGNSAPDKSGLPSDRFSAERTGGSVSTLTIQRTQQEDSAVYLCASSLVGGPANTGELFFGEGSRLTVL.

The chain couples TRBV5-1 to TRBJ1-2, with D possibly TRBD1 on 5 matching bases. Trimming shortened V by 0 bases and J by 4 bases, and 13 bases separated the two germline ends. The germline CDR1 and CDR2 sequences are SGHRS and YFSETQ. This CDR3 has 15 amino acids. CDR3 DNA: TGCGCCAGCAGCTTGGGTGTCGGGACGGCCTATGGCTACACCTTC. It is translated as CASSLGVGTAYGYTF.

The genes are TRBV14 and TRBJ2-3, with D tentatively TRBD1 or TRBD2 (5 bases each). Germline CDR1 reads SGHDN; CDR2 reads FVKESK. The CDR3 loop spans 18 amino acids. V was trimmed by 4 bases and J by 6 bases, leaving 26 bases between them. The CDR3 region has the DNA TGTGCCAGCAGCCTTCTAAGGGACCGCCACGTGGGTAGGGATACGCAGTATTTT. This translates into CASSLLRDRHVGRDTQYF.

V usage is TRBV19 and J usage is TRBJ2-1, with TRBD2 matching over 8 bases. Trimming removed 6 bases from V and 10 bases from J; junction bases left unmatched: 2. CDR3 length: 11 residues. Germline V CDR1 and CDR2: LNHDA, SQIVND (reference sequence). The CDR3 reads CASSRLAEQFF. As DNA, the CDR3 is TGTGCCAGTAGCAGACTAGCGGAGCAGTTCTTC.

A few counts support this clone. This chain joins TRBV5-1 and TRBJ2-7; D might be TRBD1 (6 bases). Germline assignment: CDR1 SGHRS and CDR2 YFSETQ. The CDR3 has 13 residues. V dropped 3 bases and J dropped 2 bases, with 9 bases sitting between them. Here the CDR3 reads CASSWTETYEQYF. The CDR3 bases are TGCGCCAGCAGCTGGACAGAAACCTACGAGCAGTACTTC.

The CDR3 DNA reads TGTGCCAGCAGCTCCGGGTTTCGGCCTGGGGATATCGGGGAGCTGTTTTTT. Translating gives CASSSGFRPGDIGELFF. This chain joins TRBV27 and TRBJ2-2; D is ambiguous. The germline V gene has CDR1 MNHEY and CDR2 SMNVEV (reference sequence). Trimming removed 6 bases at V and 7 bases at J, with 24 bases between. The CDR3 is made up of 17 amino acids.

The chain employs TRBV27 and TRBJ2-5; D might be TRBD2 (5 bases). The length of the CDR3 is 13 residues. V was shortened by 2 bases and J by 4 bases, with 8 bases between the two germline ends. Germline CDR1 reads MNHEY; CDR2 reads SMNVEV (reference sequence). The CDR3 here is CASSLLAGETQYF. CDR3 DNA: TGTGCCAGCAGTTTACTAGCTGGAGAGACCCAGTACTTC.

The chain has TRBV28 and TRBJ2-1, with TRBD2 as a possible D gene (7 bases). V lost 4 bases to trimming and J lost 4 bases, with 20 bases between them. The CDR3 runs to 17 residues. Germline CDR1 and CDR2: MDHEN and SYDVKM. The CDR3 DNA is TGTGCCAGCAGTTCAATGACTACACAGGGACTATACAATGAGCAGTTCTTC. Translation gives CASSSMTTQGLYNEQFF.

This chain joins TRBV7-2 and TRBJ1-1, with D uncertain. The length of the CDR3 is 13 residues. Germline loops: CDR1 SGHTA, CDR2 FQGNSA. Trimming took 3 bases from V and 2 from J, leaving 7 bases between them. The CDR3 DNA is TGTGCCAGCAGCTTGGAATTTAACACTGAAGCTTTCTTT. Translating gives CASSLEFNTEAFF.

The V and J genes are TRBV9 and TRBJ2-7; TRBD2 matches 15 bases. The germline gives CDR1 SGDLS, CDR2 YYNGEE. With V trimmed by 3 bases and J by 3 bases, 7 bases remained unmatched. There are 17 residues in the CDR3. The CDR3 nucleotides read TGTGCCAGCAGCGGGGGGGGACTAGCGGGAGGTCACTACGAGCAGTACTTC. Translated: CASSGGGLAGGHYEQYF.

The V call is TRBV9, the J call TRBJ2-3, with D unresolved. Germline V gene lookup returns CDR1 SGDLS and CDR2 YYNGEE. The germline V and J ends were trimmed by 0 bases and 2 bases, with 10 bases remaining between them. There are 15 residues in the CDR3. In DNA form, the CDR3 reads TGTGCCAGCAGCGTAGAATGGGTTACCACAGATACGCAGTATTTT. Translated: CASSVEWVTTDTQYF. The variable domain in full, completed from reference TRBV9 and TRBJ2-3, reads DSGVTQTPKHLITATGQRVTLRCSPRSGDLSVYWYQQSLDQGLQFLIQYYNGEERAKGNILERFSAQQFPDLHSELNLSSLELGDSALYFCASSVEWVTTDTQYFGPGTRLTVL.

The V and J genes are TRBV12-1 and TRBJ2-7; the table's D gene call, TRBD1, was not cross checked with the DNA. TRBV12-1 is assigned pseudogene status. The CDR3 consists of 8 residues. DNA of the CDR3: TGTGCCAGCAGCTTAACAGGGGTC. It translates to CASSLTGV.

The chain has TRBV2 and TRBJ1-5; D is undetermined. This CDR3 has 14 amino acids. V was clipped by 2 bases and J by 4 bases, with 9 bases between them. CDR1 is SNHLY, CDR2 FYNNEI, per germline. The CDR3 here is CASSEREANQPQHF. Written as DNA, the CDR3 is TGTGCCAGCAGTGAAAGGGAGGCGAATCAGCCCCAGCATTTT.

This chain uses TRBV2 with TRBJ1-5, with D maybe TRBD1 (5 bases). V lost 3 bases, J lost 0 bases, and 9 bases lay in between. The CDR3 has 15 amino acids. Germline CDR1 SNHLY, CDR2 FYNNEI. CDR3 in DNA: TGTGCCAGCAGTGAGGAGAGGGGTAGCAATCAGCCCCAGCATTTT. It specifies CASSEERGSNQPQHF.

The chain couples TRBV30 to TRBJ2-2; TRBD2 matches at 8 bases. Germline assignment: CDR1 GTSNPN and CDR2 SVGIG (reference sequence). The CDR3 sequence is 18 residues long. Germline trimming cut 7 bases from V and 4 bases from J; bases unmatched to any gene: 20. The CDR3 DNA is TGTGCCTTCGGACTACCGGGGGGGCCTATGCGTCGCACCGGGGAGCTGTTTTTT. This gives the protein CAFGLPGGPMRRTGELFF.

This chain links TRBV29-1 with TRBJ1-1; 7 bases align to TRBD1. CDR1 SQVTM and CDR2 ANQGSEA come from the germline V gene. V dropped 3 bases and J dropped 6; count of bases not matched to a gene: 7. The CDR3 spans 13 residues. The CDR3 DNA reads TGCAGCGTTGACAAGGACAGGTTCTCTGAAGCTTTCTTT. This sequence encodes CSVDKDRFSEAFF.

CDR3 nucleotides: TGCGCCAGCAGCTTGGGCAGGTCACCCAATCAGCCCCAGCATTTT. Protein: CASSLGRSPNQPQHF. The rearrangement uses TRBV5-1 and TRBJ1-5; no firm D call. The CDR3 extends over 15 amino acids. From germline, CDR1 is SGHRS and CDR2 YFSETQ. Trimming cost V 0 bases and J 3 bases, with 10 bases left between them.

The rearrangement joins TRBV7-2 to TRBJ2-5; 9 bases are a match to TRBD1. CDR3 length equals 17 residues. Trimming took 3 bases from V and 5 from J; bases not matched to a gene: 13. Germline V gene lookup returns CDR1 SGHTA and CDR2 FQGNSA. CDR3 bases: TGTGCCAGCAGCTTTGAATCCGGGACAGGGTTGCATGAGACCCAGTACTTC. Translation gives CASSFESGTGLHETQYF.

DNA of the CDR3: TGTGCCAGCAGCTTTGGCCGGAACACTGAAGCTTTCTTT. This encodes CASSFGRNTEAFF. The chain employs TRBV5-4 and TRBJ1-1; no reliable D call. The germline CDR1 and CDR2 sequences are SGHNT and YYREEE (reference sequence). The V gene lost 2 bases and the J gene lost 1 base, with 6 bases spanning the gap. The CDR3 length is 13 residues.

The chain couples TRBV28 to TRBJ2-5; 7 bases map to TRBD1. This CDR3 is 13 amino acids long. Germline values: CDR1 MDHEN, CDR2 SYDVKM. J was trimmed by 5 bases and V by 7 bases; bases with no gene match: 7. In DNA form, the CDR3 reads TGTGCCAGCACGCTAGACAGGGCCGAGACCCAGTACTTC. Its translation is CASTLDRAETQYF.

This chain connects TRBV19 to TRBJ2-7; D gene unclear. Germline V gene data show CDR1 as LNHDA and CDR2 as SQIVND (reference sequence). The length of the CDR3 is 14 residues. V lost 3 bases to trimming and J lost 3 bases, with 12 bases between them. This CDR3 reads CASSILGPNYEQYF. The CDR3, as DNA: TGTGCCAGTAGTATCCTCGGACCGAACTACGAGCAGTACTTC.